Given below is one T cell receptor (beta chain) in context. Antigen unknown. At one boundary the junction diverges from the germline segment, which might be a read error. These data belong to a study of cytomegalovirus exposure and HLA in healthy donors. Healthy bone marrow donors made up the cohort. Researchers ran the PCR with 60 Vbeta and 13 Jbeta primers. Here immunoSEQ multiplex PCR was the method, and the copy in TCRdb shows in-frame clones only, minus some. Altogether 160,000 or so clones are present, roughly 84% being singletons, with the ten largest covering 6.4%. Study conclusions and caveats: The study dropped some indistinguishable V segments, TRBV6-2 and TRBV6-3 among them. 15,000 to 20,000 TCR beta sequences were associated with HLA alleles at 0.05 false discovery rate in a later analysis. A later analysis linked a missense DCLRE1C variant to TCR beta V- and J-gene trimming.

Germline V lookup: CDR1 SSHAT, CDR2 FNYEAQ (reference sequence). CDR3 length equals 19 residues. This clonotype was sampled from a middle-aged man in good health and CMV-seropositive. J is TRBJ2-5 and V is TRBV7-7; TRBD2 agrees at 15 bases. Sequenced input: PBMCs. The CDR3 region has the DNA TGTGCTAGCAGCCCACCGGGACTAGCGGGAGGAGGGCTCCAAGAGACCCAGTACTTC. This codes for CASSPPGLAGGGLQETQYF.